Below, one TCR beta chain is given with its context. This specimen belongs to a study of metastatic and nonmetastatic thyroid tumors. About the research overall: Samples came from malignant and benign thyroid patients, and repertoires were compared across blood and tumor or nodule tissue.

TCRdb re-called clones via MiXCR from the PCR reads. The data show just under 5,500 clones, 30% to 40% seen once. V lost 2 bases, J lost 0 bases, and 7 bases stayed unmatched. Per germline, CDR1 SGHVS and CDR2 FQNEAQ. The CDR3 loop spans 16 amino acids. Before thyroid surgery, none of the patients had received any treatment. This rearrangement joins TRBV7-8 to TRBJ2-7; 7 bases align to TRBD2. Sequencing was performed on adjacent normal tissue. This TCR was recovered from a female donor with papillary thyroid cancer or a benign thyroid nodule (not recorded which). Some clones in this sample may be carry-over from other donors' samples. The CDR3 spells CASSLLSGASSYEQYF. CDR3 coding DNA: TGTGCCAGCAGCTTATTGAGCGGGGCGAGCTCCTACGAGCAGTACTTC.